These 5 T cell receptor beta chains came from one sample sequenced in a study of cytomegalovirus exposure and HLA in healthy donors. PCR used 60 Vbeta primers and 13 Jbeta primers. Generated by immunoSEQ multiplex PCR, the TCRdb table keeps only in-frame clones and is missing some. The data contain about 190,000 clones, roughly 74% of them singletons. Specimen: PBMCs. These receptors originate from a woman aged 30 to 39 in good health and CMV-seropositive.

In nucleotides, the CDR3 is TGTGCCAGCAGTTCCTCGATGGGCAGCAATCAGCCCCAGCATTTT. The encoded protein is CASSSSMGSNQPQHF. This chain joins TRBV27 and TRBJ1-5; D gene uncertain. The CDR3 extends over 15 amino acids. The germline V gene encodes CDR1 MNHEY and CDR2 SMNVEV (reference sequence). Trimming took 4 bases from V and 1 from J, leaving 11 bases between them.

The chain recombines TRBV6-5 with TRBJ2-5; D remains unclear. The V gene's germline CDR1 is MNHEY and CDR2 SVGAGI. CDR3 size: 16 residues. V was clipped by 0 bases and J by 5 bases, with 16 bases between them. DNA of the CDR3: TGTGCCAGCAGTTACTCTATACCGACTGTGGAGGAGACCCAGTACTTC. The encoded protein is CASSYSIPTVEETQYF.

In its sample, this clone was seen a few times. The CDR3 region is CASGGYSYEQYF. The CDR3 bases are TGTGCCAGCGGCGGGTACTCCTACGAGCAGTACTTC. This rearrangement joins TRBV28 to TRBJ2-7, with D possibly being TRBD2 (5 bases). Germline V gene sequence: CDR1 MDHEN, CDR2 SYDVKM. CDR3 length: 12 residues. Trimming stripped 8 bases from V and 0 bases from J, with 8 bases between.

The V gene is TRBV28, the J gene TRBJ1-1; 8 bases are shared with TRBD1. This CDR3 is 16 amino acids long. After removal of 4 bases from V and 1 base from J, the junction contained 8 bases not matched to a gene. The germline V gene encodes CDR1 MDHEN and CDR2 SYDVKM. As DNA, the CDR3 is TGTGCCAGCAGTTCGCCTTTAGGACAGGGGAACACTGAAGCTTTCTTT. Protein sequence: CASSSPLGQGNTEAFF. Variable domain in full (rest from reference TRBV28 and TRBJ1-1): DVKVTQSSRYLVKRTGEKVFLECVQDMDHENMFWYRQDPGLGLRLIYFSYDVKMKEKGDIPEGYSVSREKKERFSLILESASTNQTSMYLCASSSPLGQGNTEAFFGQGTRLTVV.

The V call is TRBV4-1, the J call TRBJ2-3; 7 positions match TRBD2. CDR1 is MGHRA, CDR2 YSYEKL, per germline. Trimming cost V 1 base and J 5 bases; bases outside gene matches: 3. The CDR3 extends over 14 amino acids. CDR3 in amino acids: CASSQGGGGDTQYF. In nucleotides, the CDR3 is TGCGCCAGCAGCCAAGGCGGGGGTGGAGATACGCAGTATTTT.